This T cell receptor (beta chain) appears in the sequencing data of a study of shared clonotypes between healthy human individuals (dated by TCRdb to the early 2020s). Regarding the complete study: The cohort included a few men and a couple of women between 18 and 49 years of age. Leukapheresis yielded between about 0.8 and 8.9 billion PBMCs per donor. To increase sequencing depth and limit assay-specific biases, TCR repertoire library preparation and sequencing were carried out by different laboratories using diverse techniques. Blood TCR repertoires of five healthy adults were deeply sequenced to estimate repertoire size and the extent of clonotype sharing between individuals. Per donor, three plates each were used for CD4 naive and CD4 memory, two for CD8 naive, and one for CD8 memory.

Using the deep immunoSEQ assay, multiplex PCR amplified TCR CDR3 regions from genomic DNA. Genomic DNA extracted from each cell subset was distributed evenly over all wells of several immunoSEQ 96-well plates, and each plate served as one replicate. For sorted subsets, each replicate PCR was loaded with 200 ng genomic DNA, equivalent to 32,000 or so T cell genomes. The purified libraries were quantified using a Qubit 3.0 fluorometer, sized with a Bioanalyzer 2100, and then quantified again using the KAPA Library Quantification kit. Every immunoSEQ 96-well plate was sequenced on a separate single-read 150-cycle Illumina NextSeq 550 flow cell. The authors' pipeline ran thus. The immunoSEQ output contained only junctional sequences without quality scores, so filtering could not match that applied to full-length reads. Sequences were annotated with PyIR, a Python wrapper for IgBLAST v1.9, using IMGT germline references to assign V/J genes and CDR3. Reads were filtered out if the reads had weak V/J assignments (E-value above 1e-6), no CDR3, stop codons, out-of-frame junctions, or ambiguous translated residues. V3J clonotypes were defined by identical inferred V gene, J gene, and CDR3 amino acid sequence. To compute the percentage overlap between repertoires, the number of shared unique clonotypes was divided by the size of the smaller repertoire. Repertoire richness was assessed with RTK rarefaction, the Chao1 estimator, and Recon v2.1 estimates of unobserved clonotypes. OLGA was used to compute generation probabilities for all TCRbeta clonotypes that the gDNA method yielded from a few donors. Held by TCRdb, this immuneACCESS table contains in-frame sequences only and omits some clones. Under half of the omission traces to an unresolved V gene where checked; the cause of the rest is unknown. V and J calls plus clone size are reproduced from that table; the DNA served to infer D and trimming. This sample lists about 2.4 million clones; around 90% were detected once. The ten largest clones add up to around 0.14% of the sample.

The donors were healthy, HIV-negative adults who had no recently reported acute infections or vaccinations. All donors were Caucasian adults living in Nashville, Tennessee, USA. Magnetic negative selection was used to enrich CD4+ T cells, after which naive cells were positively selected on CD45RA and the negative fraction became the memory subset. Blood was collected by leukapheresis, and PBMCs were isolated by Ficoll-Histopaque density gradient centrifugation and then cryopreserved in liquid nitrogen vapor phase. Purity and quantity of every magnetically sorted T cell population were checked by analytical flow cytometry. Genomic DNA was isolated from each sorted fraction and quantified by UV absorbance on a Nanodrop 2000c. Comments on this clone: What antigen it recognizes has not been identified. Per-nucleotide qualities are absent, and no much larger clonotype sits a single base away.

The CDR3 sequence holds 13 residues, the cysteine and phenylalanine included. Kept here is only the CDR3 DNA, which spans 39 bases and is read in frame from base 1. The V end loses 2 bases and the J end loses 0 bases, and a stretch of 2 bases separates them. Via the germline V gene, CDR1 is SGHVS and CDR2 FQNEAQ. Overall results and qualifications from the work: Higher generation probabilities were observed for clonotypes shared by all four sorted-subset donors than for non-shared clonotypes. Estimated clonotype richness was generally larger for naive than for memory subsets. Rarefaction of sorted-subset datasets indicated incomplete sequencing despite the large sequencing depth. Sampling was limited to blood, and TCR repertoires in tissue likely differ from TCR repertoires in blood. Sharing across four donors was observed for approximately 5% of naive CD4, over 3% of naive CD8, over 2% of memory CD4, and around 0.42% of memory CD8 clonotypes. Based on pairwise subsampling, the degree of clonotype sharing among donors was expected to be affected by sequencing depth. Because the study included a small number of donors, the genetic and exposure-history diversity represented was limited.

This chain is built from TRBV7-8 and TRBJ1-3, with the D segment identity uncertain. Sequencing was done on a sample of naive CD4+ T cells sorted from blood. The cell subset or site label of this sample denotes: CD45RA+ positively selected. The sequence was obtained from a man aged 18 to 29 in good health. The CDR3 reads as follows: CASSLRSGNTIYF. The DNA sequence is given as TGTGCCAGCAGCTTACGCTCTGGAAACACCATATATTTT.